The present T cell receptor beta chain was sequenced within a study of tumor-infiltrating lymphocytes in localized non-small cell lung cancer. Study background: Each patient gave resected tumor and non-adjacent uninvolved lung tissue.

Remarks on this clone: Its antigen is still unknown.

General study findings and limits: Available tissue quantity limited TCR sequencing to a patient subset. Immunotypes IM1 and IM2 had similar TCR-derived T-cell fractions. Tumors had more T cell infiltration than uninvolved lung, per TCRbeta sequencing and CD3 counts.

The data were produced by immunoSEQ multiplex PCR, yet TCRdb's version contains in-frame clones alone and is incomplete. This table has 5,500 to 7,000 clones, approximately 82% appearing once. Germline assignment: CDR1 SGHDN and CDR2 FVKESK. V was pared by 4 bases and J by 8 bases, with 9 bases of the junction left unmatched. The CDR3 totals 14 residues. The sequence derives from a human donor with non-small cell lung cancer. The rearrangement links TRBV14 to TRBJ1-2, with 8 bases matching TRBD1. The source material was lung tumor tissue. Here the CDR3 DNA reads TGTGCCAGCAGCCGTGGACAGGGCCCTAGAGGCTACACCTTC. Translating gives CASSRGQGPRGYTF.